Listed below are T cell receptor beta chains from one sample, sequenced in a study of OX40 agonist ivuxolimab in advanced cancers. Assay: immunoSEQ multiplex PCR; the TCRdb copy retains only in-frame clones and omits some. The sample comprises fewer than 80,000 clones, 85% to 90% of which are singletons, and around 0.6% rests with the top ten. Specimen: CD4+ or CD8+ T cells sorted from blood, collected in a trial of the OX40 agonist ivuxolimab. The receptors come from an adult with an advanced solid tumor such as melanoma, head and neck, liver or kidney cancer. CDR3s include the opening cysteine and the closing phenylalanine or tryptophan. Fields, in order: clone size, V gene, J gene, D gene, CDR3 protein, CDR3 DNA. D genes are given only for firm matches. The listing skips clone size in some rows; elsewhere it reads once, few, many or a size class.

once	TRBV30	TRBJ1-2	NA	CAWSVEGTLFSGYTF	TGTGCCTGGAGTGTCGAGGGGACCTTATTCTCCGGCTACACCTTC
NA	TRBV6-1	TRBJ2-2	NA	CASSEVNTNTGELFF	TGTGCCAGCAGTGAAGTTAACACCAACACCGGGGAGCTGTTTTTT
NA	TRBV5-1	TRBJ1-2	NA	CASSLEVTALNYGYTF	TGCGCCAGCAGCTTGGAGGTGACAGCCCTTAACTATGGCTACACCTTC
NA	TRBV9	TRBJ2-5	TRBD2	CASSTGSSGGRFQETQYF	TGTGCCAGCAGCACGGGGTCTAGCGGGGGCCGGTTCCAAGAGACCCAGTACTTC
NA	TRBV27	TRBJ1-6	TRBD1	CASSAAGGGSPLHF	TGTGCCAGCAGTGCCGCAGGGGGAGGTTCACCCCTCCACTTT
few	TRBV12-5	TRBJ2-2	NA	CASGLVLRGFTLNTGELFF	TGTGCTAGTGGTTTGGTACTCCGGGGATTTACCTTGAACACCGGGGAGCTGTTTTTT
NA	TRBV27	TRBJ2-7	TRBD1	CASSFKRGRSDEQYF	TGTGCCAGCAGTTTCAAGAGGGGGCGTAGCGACGAGCAGTACTTC
once	TRBV28	TRBJ1-2	TRBD1	CASSQAGGNYGYTF	TGTGCCAGCAGCCAAGCAGGGGGCAACTATGGCTACACCTTC
once	TRBV7-7	TRBJ2-1	NA	CASSLGWADEQFF	TGTGCTAGCAGCTTAGGGTGGGCGGATGAGCAGTTCTTC
NA	TRBV7-6	TRBJ2-3	NA	CASSPGSDTQYF	TGTGCCAGCAGCCCGGGCTCTGATACGCAGTATTTT
NA	TRBV7-2	TRBJ2-7	NA	CASSGPGWAYEQYF	TGTGCCAGCAGCGGGCCGGGCTGGGCCTACGAGCAGTACTTC